The clone carrying this TCR beta chain appeared many times. The sample comes from a study of low-dose radiotherapy and immunotherapy resistance in tumors. Study summary: For Cohort 1, fractions of 0.5 Gy were given every 2 weeks, reaching 6.5 Gy overall.

As to time point: before trial treatment. Each donor was administered nivolumab, ipilimumab, aspirin, low-dose cyclophosphamide and low-dose radiotherapy. Advanced solid tumors without tumor-infiltrating lymphocytes were required for inclusion. V lost 8 bases and J lost 5; bases outside the gene matches: 8. The CDR3 extends over 15 amino acids. CDR1 is SNHLY, CDR2 FYNNEI, per germline. Primers used for first-strand cDNA, a TRAV- and TRBV-specific set, covered both alpha and beta chains. The authors amplified TCRs for 20 to 25 PCR cycles with a constant-region primer and a V-primer adapter. Following isolation, mRNA was amplified via in vitro transcription. TCRdb re-called the reads with MiXCR, one entry per CDR3 protein. The sample has approximately 89,000 distinct CDR3 sequences; over 15% are singletons.

Sequencing used PBMCs, obtained before treatment. This receptor was obtained from a male donor with prostate cancer. The chain recombines TRBV2 with TRBJ1-6; TRBD1 matches at 8 bases. The CDR3 nucleotides read TGTGCCAGCTACAGGGGGTGGAATGATAATTCACCCCTCCACTTT. Its protein product is CASYRGWNDNSPLHF. The full variable domain, its missing parts supplied by reference TRBV2 and TRBJ1-6, is EPEVTQTPSHQVTQMGQEVILRCVPISNHLYFYWYRQILGQKVEFLVSFYNNEISEKSEIFDDQFSVERPDGSNFTLKIRSTKLEDSAMYFCASYRGWNDNSPLHFGNGTRLTVT.